The 26 T cell receptor beta chains presented below share a single source sample, sequenced in a study of shared clonotypes between healthy human individuals. TCRdb keeps only in-frame clones here, not all; method: immunoSEQ multiplex PCR. The table includes about half a million clones, approximately 82% detected once. Sequenced material: PBMCs. The source is a middle-aged woman in good health. Some clones in this sample may be carry-over from other donors' samples.

This clone was counted once. The chain's CDR3 is CASSFWGNTEAFF. CDR3 nucleotide sequence: TGTGCCAGCAGCTTTTGGGGGAACACTGAAGCTTTCTTT. The chain employs TRBV11-1 and TRBJ1-1; no clear D. Trimming pared 3 bases from V and 1 base from J, leaving 6 bases between. CDR3 length: 13 amino acids. Germline CDR1 is SGHAT and CDR2 is FQDESV (reference sequence).

The rearrangement links TRBV19 to TRBJ2-1; the match to TRBD2 covers 9 bases. From germline, CDR1 is LNHDA and CDR2 SQIVND (reference sequence). CDR3 size: 15 residues. Trimming at V came to 0 bases and at J to 14 bases, leaving 11 bases not matched to a gene. The CDR3 coding sequence is TGTGCCAGTAGTATAGACCTTATGTTCGGGACTAGCAAGTTCTTC. Its translation is CASSIDLMFGTSKFF.

This clone was observed at least ten times. V is TRBV11-3 and J is TRBJ1-2, with no clear D. Between the trimmed V and J ends, which lost 7 bases and 4 bases, there was a span of 10 bases. CDR3 size: 12 residues. Germline V gene sequence: CDR1 SGHNT, CDR2 YENEEA. The CDR3 is CASTLDGYGYTF. The DNA for the CDR3 is TGTGCCAGCACTCTAGACGGCTATGGCTACACCTTC.

The rearrangement links TRBV27 to TRBJ1-3; D not resolved. The germline V and J ends were trimmed by 0 bases and 3 bases, with 6 bases remaining between them. The CDR3 is 14 residues long. Germline V CDR1 and CDR2: MNHEY, SMNVEV (reference sequence). The CDR3 sequence: CASSLSGIGNTIYF. CDR3 nucleotides: TGTGCCAGCAGTTTATCAGGGATTGGAAACACCATATATTTT.

This clone has a handful of counts. This sequence joins TRBV5-1 and TRBJ2-3, with a tentative D call TRBD2 (6 bases). V shed 4 bases and J shed 3 bases, with 18 bases lying between them. The CDR3 totals 16 residues. The V gene's germline CDR1 is SGHRS and CDR2 YFSETQ. The CDR3 bases are TGCGCCAGCAGCATGGAGGGCAGGGTGGTAACAGATACGCAGTATTTT. Its protein is CASSMEGRVVTDTQYF.

The chain links TRBV7-2 to TRBJ2-5; unclear D gene. Germline CDR1 SGHTA, CDR2 FQGNSA. V shed 5 bases and J shed 4 bases, with 14 bases lying between them. This CDR3 has 14 amino acids. The CDR3 sequence is CASSLVRSGETQYF. Here the CDR3 DNA reads TGTGCCAGCAGCCTAGTACGCTCCGGAGAGACCCAGTACTTC.

The genes are TRBV28 and TRBJ1-1, with D possibly matching TRBD1 (6 bases). The CDR3 length is 15 residues. Germline V gene sequence: CDR1 MDHEN, CDR2 SYDVKM. V was pared by 4 bases and J by 7 bases, with 19 bases between. The DNA of the CDR3 is TGTGCCAGCAGTTCTCCATACACGGGGGCAGTTGAAGCTTTCTTT. The encoded protein is CASSSPYTGAVEAFF.

This clone was detected only a few times. DNA of the CDR3: TGCAGCGTTGGGGGACTAGCGGCCTCCGGAGGGCAAGAGACCCAGTACTTC. Residues: CSVGGLAASGGQETQYF. This chain joins TRBV29-1 and TRBJ2-5; 11 nucleotides agree with TRBD2. The germline CDR1 and CDR2 sequences are SQVTM and ANQGSEA. CDR3 size: 17 residues. V trimming: 4 bases; J trimming: 2 bases; junction bases outside the gene matches: 12.

V usage is TRBV30 and J usage is TRBJ2-2; D ambiguous. V was trimmed by 1 base and J by 4 bases, leaving 4 bases between them. The CDR3 contains 12 residues. Germline loops: CDR1 GTSNPN, CDR2 SVGIG (reference sequence). The CDR3 DNA reads as TGTGCCTGGAGTGAATCCACCGGGGAGCTGTTTTTT. Translation: CAWSESTGELFF.

The V and J genes are TRBV7-2 and TRBJ2-3, with D unresolved. The CDR3 loop spans 13 amino acids. V was clipped by 1 base and J by 4 bases, with 6 bases between them. CDR1 is SGHTA and CDR2 is FQGNSA in the germline V gene. This CDR3 reads CASSLGRSDTQYF. The CDR3 bases are TGTGCCAGCAGCTTAGGGCGGTCAGATACGCAGTATTTT.

The chain employs TRBV27 and TRBJ2-7; TRBD1 or TRBD2 may be the D gene (6 bases each). V was clipped by 2 bases and J by 2 bases, with 22 bases between them. Germline loops: CDR1 MNHEY, CDR2 SMNVEV (reference sequence). The CDR3 totals 18 residues. DNA of the CDR3: TGTGCCAGCAGTTTAAGGGGGGCTGGCCACAGGGCGACCTACGAGCAGTACTTC. It codes for CASSLRGAGHRATYEQYF.

V usage is TRBV11-2 and J usage is TRBJ1-5; D remains ambiguous. Trimming shortened V by 0 bases and J by 0 bases, and 9 bases separated the two germline ends. This CDR3 comprises 16 residues. Looked up from germline, CDR1 is SGHAT and CDR2 is FQNNGV. The CDR3 DNA reads TGTGCCAGCAGCTTAGATACTGGTACTAGCAATCAGCCCCAGCATTTT. Its translation: CASSLDTGTSNQPQHF.

DNA of the CDR3: TGTGCCAGCAGCGTTACCTGGGATAATGAGCAGTTCTTC. This gives the protein CASSVTWDNEQFF. The chain uses TRBV7-3 and TRBJ2-1; D uncertain. Per the germline V gene, CDR1 is SGHTA and CDR2 is FQGTGA. The V end was cut by 5 bases, the J end by 7 bases, with 12 bases between. This CDR3 contains 13 residues.

On this clone itself: A much larger clone differs from this one at a single base, so this may be a read error. Without the conserved terminal phenylalanine or tryptophan, this CDR3 likely stems from a read error. This chain connects TRBV7-6 to TRBJ1-3; D is possibly TRBD1 (5 bases). Germline CDR1 reads SGHVS; CDR2 reads FNYEAQ. V was trimmed by 6 bases and J by 8 bases, leaving 17 bases between them. This CDR3 has 14 amino acids. This CDR3 reads CASSSAGPADTIYS. CDR3 nucleotides: TGTGCCAGCAGTTCGGCGGGGCCCGCCGACACCATATATTCT.

This clone was seen at least ten times. V gene TRBV25-1 combines with J gene TRBJ2-2, with no clear D. The CDR3 consists of 10 residues. Germline-derived CDR1 and CDR2 are MGHDK and SYGVNS. V was cut by 7 bases and J by 7 bases, with 4 bases left in between. The DNA of the CDR3 is TGTGCCAGCATGGACGGGGAGCTGTTTTTT. Its translation: CASMDGELFF.

V gene TRBV7-8 combines with J gene TRBJ2-7; TRBD2 is a possible D gene (5 bases). Germline V gene data show CDR1 as SGHVS and CDR2 as FQNEAQ. This CDR3 region has 15 residues. V shed 1 base and J shed 3 bases, with 13 bases lying between them. This CDR3 is CASSLEGLSFYEQYF. DNA for the CDR3: TGTGCCAGCAGCTTAGAAGGACTCAGCTTCTACGAGCAGTACTTC. The full variable domain, with the rest looked up from reference TRBV7-8 and TRBJ2-7, is GAGVSQSPRYKVAKRGQDVALRCDPISGHVSLFWYQQALGQGPEFLTYFQNEAQLDKSGLPSDRFFAERPEGSVSTLKIQRTQQEDSAVYLCASSLEGLSFYEQYFGPGTRLTVT.

The table lists this clone with many counts. J is TRBJ1-1 and V is TRBV7-6, with a tentative D call TRBD1 (5 bases). V was trimmed by 5 bases and J by 7 bases, leaving 14 bases between them. The CDR3 is made up of 13 amino acids. CDR1 is SGHVS, CDR2 FNYEAQ, per germline. The CDR3, as DNA: TGTGCCAGCAGCCTACTGACAGAAAGTGAAGCTTTCTTT. Translated, it gives CASSLLTESEAFF.

The rearrangement joins TRBV13 to TRBJ2-3, with TRBD2 matching 10 bases. Germline V lookup: CDR1 PRHDT, CDR2 FYEKMQ (reference sequence). J lost 4 bases, V lost 5 bases, and 9 bases had no gene match. This CDR3 region has 16 residues. DNA of the CDR3: TGTGCCAGCAGCCAATTAGCGGGAGGAGTCCCAGATACGCAGTATTTT. Encoded protein: CASSQLAGGVPDTQYF.

The chain links TRBV7-6 to TRBJ1-3, with no clear D. Trimming removed 1 base at V and 8 bases at J, with 12 bases between. The CDR3 covers 14 residues. The germline V gene has CDR1 SGHVS and CDR2 FNYEAQ. CDR3 in amino acids: CASSLVGWDDTIYF. The CDR3, as DNA: TGTGCCAGCAGCTTAGTCGGCTGGGATGACACCATATATTTT.

The J gene is TRBJ1-1, the V gene TRBV18, with D perhaps TRBD1 (5 bases). The CDR3 totals 15 residues. Germline assignment: CDR1 KGHSH and CDR2 LQKENI. Trimming cost V 3 bases and J 1 base, with 12 bases left between them. Written as DNA, the CDR3 is TGTGCCAGCTCACCGTCCGGGACCGCGAACACTGAAGCTTTCTTT. Protein sequence: CASSPSGTANTEAFF.

V is TRBV10-3 and J is TRBJ2-5; 8 bases are shared with TRBD2. The CDR3 totals 14 residues. Germline V CDR1 and CDR2: ENHRY, SYGVKD. V trimming: 11 bases; J trimming: 5 bases; junction bases outside the gene matches: 13. In DNA, the CDR3 is TGTGCCTCAGGGGCCAGCGGGAGTCAGGAGACCCAGTACTTC. Its protein product is CASGASGSQETQYF.

The rearrangement joins TRBV5-1 to TRBJ2-3; D gene unclear. This CDR3 comprises 15 residues. V gave up 0 bases and J gave up 0 bases, with 8 bases separating them. CDR1 is SGHRS and CDR2 is YFSETQ in the germline V gene. CDR3: CASSLETQSTDTQYF. For the CDR3, the DNA is TGCGCCAGCAGCTTGGAAACACAGAGCACAGATACGCAGTATTTT.

V usage is TRBV5-1 and J usage is TRBJ1-2; a weak D match, TRBD1 (6 bases). CDR1 SGHRS and CDR2 YFSETQ come from the germline V gene. The V gene lost 4 bases and the J gene lost 8 bases, with 27 bases spanning the gap. CDR3 size: 17 residues. The CDR3 protein is CASSVSTTRGVLGGYTF. Written as DNA, the CDR3 is TGCGCCAGCAGCGTGTCCACCACCAGGGGCGTACTAGGCGGCTACACCTTC.

Details on this clone: Relative to the germline gene, one junction end is altered; a read error may explain this. DNA of the CDR3: TGTGCCAGCAGCGTAGCCCTCGAGACTAGTCAACAACATTTT. Encoded protein: CASSVALETSQQHF. This rearrangement joins TRBV9 to TRBJ2-3, with D perhaps matching TRBD2 (6 bases). This CDR3 has 14 residues. The V gene's germline CDR1 is SGDLS and CDR2 YYNGEE.

The CDR3 spells CASSSTAGGPWETQYF. The CDR3, as DNA: TGTGCCAGCAGCTCCACTGCGGGAGGGCCGTGGGAGACCCAGTACTTC. V gene TRBV27 combines with J gene TRBJ2-5, with 9 bases identical to TRBD2. V gave up 6 bases and J gave up 5 bases; unmatched junction bases: 13. CDR1 and CDR2 (germline): MNHEY, SMNVEV (reference sequence). The CDR3 is 16 residues long.

DNA of the CDR3: TGTGCCTGGAGTGGCGGGGCAAACAATGAGCAGTTCTTC. This sequence encodes CAWSGGANNEQFF. This chain connects TRBV30 to TRBJ2-1; D might be TRBD2 (6 bases). Germline V gives CDR1 GTSNPN, CDR2 SVGIG (reference sequence). Between the trimmed V and J ends, which lost 1 base and 5 bases, there was a span of 9 bases. The CDR3 runs to 13 residues.